The 22 T cell receptor beta chains reported below all come from one sample, sequenced in a study of regulatory T cells in long-lasting Graves disease. Time point indicated: newly diagnosed GD, antithyroid drugs for less than 3 months. RNA isolated from PBMCs was used to make the TCR library. The TCR beta library used iRepertoire HTBI primers with Arm-PCR amplification of CDR3. TCRdb reprocessed the multiplex PCR reads via MiXCR and lists one record per CDR3 protein. The table shows some 490,000 distinct CDR3 sequences, with around 11% occurring only once. Separately, the same data were catalogued under a study of T cells in Graves' hyperthyroidism and ophthalmopathy.

Specimen: peripheral blood mononuclear cells (PBMCs), collected at new diagnosis, from a patient treated with antithyroid drugs. The receptors come from a woman younger than 45 with Graves disease.

V usage is TRBV7-2 and J usage is TRBJ2-7; D is perhaps TRBD2 (6 bases). Germline V lookup: CDR1 SGHTA, CDR2 FQGNSA. Trimming took off 1 base at V and 2 bases at J, with 9 bases between the two ends. This CDR3 contains 14 residues. In nucleotides, the CDR3 is TGTGCCAGCAGCTTAGTTAGCGGTCCCTACGAGCAGTACTTC. This sequence encodes CASSLVSGPYEQYF. Full variable domain (remainder filled in from reference TRBV7-2 and TRBJ2-7): GAGVSQSPSNKVTEKGKDVELRCDPISGHTALYWYRQSLGQGLEFLIYFQGNSAPDKSGLPSDRFSAERTGGSVSTLTIQRTQQEDSAVYLCASSLVSGPYEQYFGPGTRLTVT.

In its sample, this clonotype was seen many times. CDR3 sequence: CASSLGLRETQYF. The CDR3 DNA follows: TGCGCCAGCAGCTTGGGTCTTCGAGAGACCCAGTACTTC. The chain is built from TRBV5-1 and TRBJ2-5; unclear D gene. Trimming pared 0 bases from V and 4 bases from J, leaving 7 bases between. CDR3 length: 13 residues. The germline gives CDR1 SGHRS, CDR2 YFSETQ.

This clonotype was detected only a few times. The chain couples TRBV7-8 to TRBJ1-1; the D gene is possibly TRBD1 (5 bases). The CDR3 is made up of 13 amino acids. The V end was cut by 6 bases, the J end by 4 bases, with 12 bases between. Germline V gene lookup returns CDR1 SGHVS and CDR2 FQNEAQ. In nucleotides, the CDR3 is TGTGCCAGCAGTTGGGACCGAAGCACTGAAGCTTTCTTT. Protein product: CASSWDRSTEAFF.

This clonotype appeared many times. V and J are TRBV11-2 and TRBJ1-1; no clear D gene. This CDR3 is 13 amino acids long. CDR1 and CDR2 (germline): SGHAT, FQNNGV. Trimming took off 4 bases at V and 3 bases at J, with 9 bases between the two ends. The CDR3 DNA reads as TGTGCCAGCAGCTCCGGGGATCACACTGAAGCTTTCTTT. Protein: CASSSGDHTEAFF.

This clonotype was picked up many times. The chain couples TRBV12-3 or TRBV12-4 to TRBJ2-2, with TRBD1 matching 8 bases. The CDR3 covers 14 residues. J lost 4 bases, V lost 10 bases, and 8 bases had no gene match. This CDR3 reads CATLGDRSTGELFF. CDR3 in DNA: TGTGCCACCCTGGGGGACAGGTCCACCGGGGAGCTGTTTTTT.

This clonotype was seen only a few times. This rearrangement joins TRBV7-3 to TRBJ2-6; 7 nucleotides align to TRBD2. V dropped 3 bases and J dropped 4; count of bases not matched to a gene: 9. Per the germline V gene, CDR1 is SGHTA and CDR2 is FQGTGA. The CDR3 has 17 amino acids. As DNA, the CDR3 is TGTGCCAGCAGCTTCCTTGGGGCGGGAGCCGGGGCCAACGTCCTGACTTTC. Its protein product is CASSFLGAGAGANVLTF.

The CDR3 sequence: CASSPPLWELFF. The CDR3 nucleotides are TGTGCCAGCAGTCCACCCCTCTGGGAGCTGTTTTTT. The chain couples TRBV28 to TRBJ2-2; D ambiguous. This CDR3 comprises 12 residues. The germline CDR1 and CDR2 sequences are MDHEN and SYDVKM. V gave up 5 bases and J gave up 9 bases, with 10 bases separating them.

This clonotype was seen repeatedly, ten times or more. The rearrangement uses TRBV11-2 and TRBJ2-7; 7 bases fit TRBD1. Germline CDR1 and CDR2: SGHAT and FQNNGV. The CDR3 runs 16 residues. V shed 5 bases and J 3 bases; nucleotides not matched to a gene: 13. CDR3 loop: CASSVYPGQLNYEQYF. DNA of the CDR3: TGTGCCAGCAGCGTGTACCCGGGACAGCTAAACTACGAGCAGTACTTC.

This clonotype was seen more than once but under ten times. The rearrangement links TRBV12-3 or TRBV12-4 to TRBJ2-1; 9 positions match TRBD1. The trim removed 2 bases at V and 5 bases at J, leaving 4 bases unmatched. There are 15 residues in the CDR3. CDR3 residues: CASSLSWDRDNEQFF. Written as DNA, the CDR3 is TGTGCCAGCAGTTTAAGTTGGGACAGGGACAATGAGCAGTTCTTC.

About this clonotype: As the CDR3 is not closed by the conserved phenylalanine or tryptophan, this likely results from a read error. This chain joins TRBV7-2 and TRBJ1-2, with TRBD1 as a possible D gene (6 bases). The V gene's germline CDR1 is SGHTA and CDR2 FQGNSA. The V end was cut by 5 bases, the J end by 4 bases, with 11 bases between. This CDR3 spans 13 amino acids. The CDR3 nucleotides are TGTGCCAGCAGCCCGACAGGCCCCTATGGCTACACCCTC. Residues: CASSPTGPYGYTL.

As to this clonotype: A clone one base away is much larger, so this may be a read error. The chain employs TRBV12-3 or TRBV12-4 and TRBJ2-1; D gene ambiguous. The CDR3 has 14 residues. The CDR3 reads CASSLRVDHNGQFF. The CDR3 region has the DNA TGTGCCAGCAGTTTAAGGGTGGACCACAATGGGCAGTTCTTC.

The rearrangement uses TRBV4-2 and TRBJ1-1; TRBD1 agrees at 9 bases. The CDR3 spans 18 residues. Germline CDR1 is LGHNA and CDR2 is YNFKEQ. With 0 bases clipped from V and 5 bases from J, the junction kept 13 bases outside the gene matches. CDR3 sequence (DNA): TGTGCCAGCAGCCAAGATCCACAGGGGGCGATGGGTTCAACTGAAGCTTTCTTT. Residues: CASSQDPQGAMGSTEAFF.

This clonotype was detected ten times or more. This sequence joins TRBV20-1 and TRBJ1-6; D is possibly TRBD1 (6 bases). Germline loops: CDR1 DFQATT, CDR2 SNEGSKA (reference sequence). The ends were cut back, 0 bases at V and 7 bases at J, with 10 bases in the middle. The CDR3 consists of 14 residues. The CDR3 DNA is TGCAGTGCTAGAGACAGGGGTAGGAATTCACCCCTCCACTTT. Translation gives CSARDRGRNSPLHF.

This clonotype has ten or more counts. The chain recombines TRBV7-2 with TRBJ1-5, with TRBD1 matching over 9 bases. The CDR3 sequence is 16 residues long. Unmatched junction bases numbered 7, after V lost 1 base and J lost 6 bases. Germline V gene data show CDR1 as SGHTA and CDR2 as FQGNSA. The CDR3: CASSLDNRGLGQPQHF. In DNA, the CDR3 is TGTGCCAGCAGCTTAGATAACAGGGGGCTGGGTCAGCCCCAGCATTTT.

This clonotype was seen many times. The V and J genes are TRBV6-1 and TRBJ2-1; 8 bases agree with TRBD1. The DNA end lines up better with TRBJ2-5; the J call may be wrong. CDR3 length equals 14 residues. In germline, CDR1 is MNHNS, CDR2 SASEGT. CDR3 sequence reads: CASSGQGLGETQYF. CDR3 nucleotide sequence: TGTGCCAGCAGCGGACAGGGATTAGGAGAGACCCAGTACTTC.

This clonotype was observed at least ten times. CDR3 nucleotides: TGTGCCAGCAGGCCCCATGGGGGGGGCCTCTATAATTCACCCCTCCACTTT. Encoded protein: CASRPHGGGLYNSPLHF. The chain joins TRBV28 to TRBJ1-6, with D possibly being TRBD1 (6 bases). Looked up from germline, CDR1 is MDHEN and CDR2 is SYDVKM. Trimming took 6 bases from V and 3 from J, leaving 18 bases between them. The CDR3 is made up of 17 amino acids.

Ten or more counts support this clonotype. The genes are TRBV7-9 and TRBJ2-5, with 7 bases lining up with TRBD2. V shed 3 bases, J shed 7 bases, and the junction held 14 bases outside the gene matches. CDR1 is SEHNR, CDR2 FQNEAQ, per germline (reference sequence). The CDR3 length is 16 residues. Here the CDR3 reads CASSLGTGTTRGTQYF. DNA of the CDR3: TGTGCCAGCAGCTTGGGCACCGGGACTACAAGAGGGACCCAGTACTTC.

This clonotype has ten or more counts. The chain joins TRBV7-9 to TRBJ2-1; TRBD1 might be the D (5 bases). Per the germline V gene, CDR1 is SEHNR and CDR2 is FQNEAQ (reference sequence). V gave up 8 bases and J gave up 4 bases, with 15 bases separating them. CDR3 length: 14 amino acids. The CDR3 is CASSRQGNYNEQFF. DNA of the CDR3: TGTGCCAGCTCTAGGCAGGGAAATTACAATGAGCAGTTCTTC.

This clonotype was seen many times. V gene TRBV20-1 combines with J gene TRBJ2-5; D is possibly TRBD1 (5 bases). The V end was cut by 0 bases, the J end by 4 bases, with 12 bases between. Germline CDR1 is DFQATT and CDR2 is SNEGSKA (reference sequence). The CDR3 has 14 residues. CDR3 sequence reads: CSARDRRGRETQYF. Written as DNA, the CDR3 is TGCAGTGCTAGAGATCGAAGGGGCCGAGAGACCCAGTACTTC.

The table lists this clonotype with many counts. The J gene is TRBJ1-1, the V gene TRBV6-2 or TRBV6-3; 10 nucleotides line up with TRBD1. The CDR3 has 15 residues. The germline V gene has CDR1 MNHEY and CDR2 SVGEGT. V was pared by 6 bases and J by 5 bases, with 9 bases of the junction left unmatched. CDR3 protein: CASRTGGAGGTEAFF. The CDR3, as DNA: TGTGCCAGCAGGACAGGGGGCGCAGGGGGGACTGAAGCTTTCTTT.

This clonotype was detected only a few times. The DNA for the CDR3 is TGTGCCAGCAGCTTTTCTGGAAGTTATGGCTACACCTTC. It is translated as CASSFSGSYGYTF. V usage is TRBV5-6 and J usage is TRBJ1-2, with D unresolved. The germline V and J ends were trimmed by 2 bases and 5 bases, with 10 bases remaining between them. The length of the CDR3 is 13 residues. Germline CDR1 is SGHDT and CDR2 is YYEEEE.

Many counts were recorded for this clonotype. The chain recombines TRBV5-8 with TRBJ2-5; D gene ambiguous. V dropped 0 bases and J dropped 5 bases, with 11 bases sitting between them. CDR1 is SGHTS and CDR2 is YDEGEE in the germline V gene. The CDR3 loop spans 14 amino acids. The CDR3 DNA reads as TGTGCCAGCAGCTTGGAACAGTACGCGGAGACCCAGTACTTC. This gives the protein CASSLEQYAETQYF.